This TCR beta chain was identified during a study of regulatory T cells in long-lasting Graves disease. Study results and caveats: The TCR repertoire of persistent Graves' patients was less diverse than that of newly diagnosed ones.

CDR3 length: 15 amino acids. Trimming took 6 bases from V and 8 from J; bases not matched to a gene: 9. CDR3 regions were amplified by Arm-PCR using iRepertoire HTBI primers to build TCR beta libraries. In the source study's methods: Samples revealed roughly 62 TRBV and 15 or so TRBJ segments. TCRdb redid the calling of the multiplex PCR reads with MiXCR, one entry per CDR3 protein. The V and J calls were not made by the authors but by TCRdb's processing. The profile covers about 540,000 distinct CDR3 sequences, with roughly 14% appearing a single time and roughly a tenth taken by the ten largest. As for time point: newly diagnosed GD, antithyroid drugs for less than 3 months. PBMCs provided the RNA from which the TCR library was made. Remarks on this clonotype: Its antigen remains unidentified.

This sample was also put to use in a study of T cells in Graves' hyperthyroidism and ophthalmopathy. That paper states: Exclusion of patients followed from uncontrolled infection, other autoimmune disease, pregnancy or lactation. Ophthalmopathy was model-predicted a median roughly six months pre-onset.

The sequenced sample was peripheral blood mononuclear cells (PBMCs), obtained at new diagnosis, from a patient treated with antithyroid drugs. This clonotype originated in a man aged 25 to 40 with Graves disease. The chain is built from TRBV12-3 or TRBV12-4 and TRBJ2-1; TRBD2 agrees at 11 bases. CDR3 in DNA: TGTGCCAGCAGCAATAGCGGGAGGGGGAGCGATGAGCAGTTCTTC. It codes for CASSNSGRGSDEQFF.